This entry concerns a single TCR beta chain. Antigen specificity is unknown. This record comes from a study of vaccination effects on CD4 cells after COVID-19. Study summary: Every participant took two doses of the BNT162b2 or mRNA-1273 vaccine.

Method: immunoSEQ multiplex PCR; TCRdb's copy keeps in-frame clones and lacks some. The sample contains some 31,000 clones, around 78% of which appear only once. Viral peptide pool expansion of antigen-specific CD4+ T cells preceded sequencing in the ViraFEST assay. Scientists isolated CD4+ T cells after a roughly 9-day culture period ended. Recipients of the vaccine had no prior SARS-CoV-2 infection and negative nucleocapsid antibodies. Half of the medium was exchanged for IL-2 medium on both days 3 and 7. The V and J ends lost 0 bases and 4 bases respectively, with 10 bases between them. Germline V gene sequence: CDR1 SGHTA, CDR2 FQGTGA. CDR3 length equals 15 residues. Study-level results: In vaccinees who were healthy, merely 1 out of 255 vaccine-induced clones cross-reacted with common cold coronaviruses. Late in the post-vaccination period, infection-induced and vaccine-induced clones underwent marked clonal contraction.

This sample comprised CD4+ T cells from PBMCs cultured with HCoV-OC43 spike peptides, obtained before COVID-19 vaccination. Documented subset: HCoV-OC43 spike overlapping peptide pool stimulation. This chain links TRBV7-3 with TRBJ2-1; tentatively, D is TRBD2 (5 bases). The sequence came from a human donor who received a COVID-19 vaccine. This CDR3 reads CASSLTSGVYNEQFF. The CDR3 nucleotides read TGTGCCAGCAGCTTAACTTCCGGGGTATACAATGAGCAGTTCTTC.